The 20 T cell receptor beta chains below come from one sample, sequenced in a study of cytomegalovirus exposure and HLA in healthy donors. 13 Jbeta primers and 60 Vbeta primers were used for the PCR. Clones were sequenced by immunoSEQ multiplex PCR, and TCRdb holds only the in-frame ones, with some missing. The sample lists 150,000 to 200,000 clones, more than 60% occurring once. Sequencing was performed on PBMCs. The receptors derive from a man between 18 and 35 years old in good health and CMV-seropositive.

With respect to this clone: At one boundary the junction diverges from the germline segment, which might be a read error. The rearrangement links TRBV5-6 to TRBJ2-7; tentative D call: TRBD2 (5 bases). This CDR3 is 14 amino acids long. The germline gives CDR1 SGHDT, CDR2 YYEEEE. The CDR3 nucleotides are TGTGCCAGCAGCTTCGGGGAGAGCTCCTGCGAGCAGTACTTC. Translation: CASSFGESSCEQYF.

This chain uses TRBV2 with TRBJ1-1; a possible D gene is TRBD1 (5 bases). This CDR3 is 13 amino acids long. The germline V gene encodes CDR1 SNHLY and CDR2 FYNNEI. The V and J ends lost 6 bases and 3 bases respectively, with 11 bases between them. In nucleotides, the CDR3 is TGTGCCAGCAGCCAGCGACAGCACACTGAAGCTTTCTTT. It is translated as CASSQRQHTEAFF.

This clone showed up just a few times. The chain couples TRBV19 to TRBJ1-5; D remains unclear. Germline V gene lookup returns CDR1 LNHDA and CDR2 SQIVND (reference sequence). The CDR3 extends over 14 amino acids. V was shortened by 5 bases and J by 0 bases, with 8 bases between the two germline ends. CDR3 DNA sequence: TGTGCCAGTAGTGCGGGATATAGCAATCAGCCCCAGCATTTT. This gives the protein CASSAGYSNQPQHF.

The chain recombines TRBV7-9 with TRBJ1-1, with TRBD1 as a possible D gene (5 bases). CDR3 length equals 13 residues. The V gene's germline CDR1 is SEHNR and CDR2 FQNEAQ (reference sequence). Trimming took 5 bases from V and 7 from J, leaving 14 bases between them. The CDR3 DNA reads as TGTGCCAGCAGCCCTACCCAGGGAGGTGAAGCTTTCTTT. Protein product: CASSPTQGGEAFF.

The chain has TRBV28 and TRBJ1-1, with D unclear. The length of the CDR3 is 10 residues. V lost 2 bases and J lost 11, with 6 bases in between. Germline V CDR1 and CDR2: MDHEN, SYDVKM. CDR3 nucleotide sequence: TGTGCCAGCAGTTTAGGCTGGGCTTTCTTT. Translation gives CASSLGWAFF.

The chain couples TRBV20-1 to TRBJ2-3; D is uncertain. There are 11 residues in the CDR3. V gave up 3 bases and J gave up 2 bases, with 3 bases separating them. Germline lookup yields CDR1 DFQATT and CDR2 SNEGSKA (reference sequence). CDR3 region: CSARATDTQYF. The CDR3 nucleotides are TGCAGTGCTAGGGCCACAGATACGCAGTATTTT.

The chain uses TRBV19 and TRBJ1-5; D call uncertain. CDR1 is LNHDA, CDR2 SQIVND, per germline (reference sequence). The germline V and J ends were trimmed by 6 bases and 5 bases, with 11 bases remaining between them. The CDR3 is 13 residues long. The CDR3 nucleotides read TGTGCCAGTAGAATGGGGAGGGATCAGCCCCAGCATTTT. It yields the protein CASRMGRDQPQHF. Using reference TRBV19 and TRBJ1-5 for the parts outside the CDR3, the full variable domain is DGGITQSPKYLFRKEGQNVTLSCEQNLNHDAMYWYRQDPGQGLRLIYYSQIVNDFQKGDIAEGYSVSREKKESFPLTVTSAQKNPTAFYLCASRMGRDQPQHFGDGTRLSIL.

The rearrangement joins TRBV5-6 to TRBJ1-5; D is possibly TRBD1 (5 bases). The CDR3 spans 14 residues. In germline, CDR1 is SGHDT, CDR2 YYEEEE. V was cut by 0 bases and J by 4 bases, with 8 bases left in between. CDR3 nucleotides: TGTGCCAGCAGCTTGGGCAGGGTAAATCAGCCCCAGCATTTT. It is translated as CASSLGRVNQPQHF.

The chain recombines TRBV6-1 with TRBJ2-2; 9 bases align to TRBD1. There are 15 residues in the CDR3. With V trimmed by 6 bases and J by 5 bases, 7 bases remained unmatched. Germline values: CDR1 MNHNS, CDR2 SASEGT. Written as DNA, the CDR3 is TGTGCCAGCAGGCCACAGGGGGCAGGAACCGGGGAGCTGTTTTTT. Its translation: CASRPQGAGTGELFF.

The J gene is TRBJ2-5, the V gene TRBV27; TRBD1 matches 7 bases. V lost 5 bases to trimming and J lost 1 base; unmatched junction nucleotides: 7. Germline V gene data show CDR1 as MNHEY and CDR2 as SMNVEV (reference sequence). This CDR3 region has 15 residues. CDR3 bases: TGTGCCAGCAGTCCCCGGGACAGATTCCAAGAGACCCAGTACTTC. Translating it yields CASSPRDRFQETQYF.

The CDR3 loop is CASSELGLAGLYEQYF. The CDR3 DNA is TGTGCCAGCAGTGAATTAGGACTAGCGGGACTCTACGAGCAGTACTTC. The V and J genes are TRBV6-1 and TRBJ2-7; 12 bases align to TRBD2. This CDR3 is built from 16 residues. Germline V gene data show CDR1 as MNHNS and CDR2 as SASEGT. V trimming: 2 bases; J trimming: 3 bases; junction bases outside the gene matches: 5.

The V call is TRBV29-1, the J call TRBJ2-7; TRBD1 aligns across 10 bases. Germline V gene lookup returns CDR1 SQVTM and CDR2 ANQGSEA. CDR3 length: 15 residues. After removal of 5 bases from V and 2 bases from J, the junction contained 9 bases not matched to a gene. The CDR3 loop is CSVLRRGQGTYEQYF. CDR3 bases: TGCAGCGTTCTTCGAAGGGGACAGGGGACCTACGAGCAGTACTTC.

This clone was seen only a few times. The chain's CDR3 is CASFTSGAGKDEQYF. CDR3 DNA: TGTGCCAGCTTTACCTCTGGGGCAGGGAAAGACGAGCAGTACTTC. The chain joins TRBV7-8 to TRBJ2-7; tentative D call: TRBD1 (5 bases). The CDR3 loop spans 15 amino acids. V was cut by 8 bases and J by 5 bases, with 22 bases left in between. Germline values: CDR1 SGHVS, CDR2 FQNEAQ.

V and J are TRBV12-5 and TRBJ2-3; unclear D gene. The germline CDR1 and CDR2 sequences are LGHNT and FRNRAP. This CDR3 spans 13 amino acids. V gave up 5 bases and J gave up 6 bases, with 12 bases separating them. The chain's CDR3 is CASGLTLSDTQYF. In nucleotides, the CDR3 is TGTGCTAGTGGTCTGACACTCTCGGATACGCAGTATTTT.

DNA of the CDR3: TGTGCCAGCTCACCTCGGGGTGACAATCAGCCCCAGCATTTT. This translates into CASSPRGDNQPQHF. The chain is built from TRBV18 and TRBJ1-5; the D is unclear. The length of the CDR3 is 14 residues. V was clipped by 3 bases and J by 3 bases, with 9 bases between them. CDR1 is KGHSH, CDR2 LQKENI, per germline.

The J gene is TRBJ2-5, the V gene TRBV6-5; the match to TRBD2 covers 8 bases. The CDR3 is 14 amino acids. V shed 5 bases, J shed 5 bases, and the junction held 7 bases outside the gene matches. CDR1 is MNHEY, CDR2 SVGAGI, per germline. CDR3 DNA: TGTGCCAGCAGTCGAAGCGGGAGCGGGGAGACCCAGTACTTC. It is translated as CASSRSGSGETQYF.

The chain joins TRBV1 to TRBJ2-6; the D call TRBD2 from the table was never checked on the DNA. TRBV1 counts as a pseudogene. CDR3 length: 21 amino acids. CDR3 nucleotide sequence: TGCACCAGCAGCCAAGAAGGTTTGGAGAACGGGAGCCCCTCTGGGGCCAACGTCCTGACTTTC. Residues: CTSSQEGLENGSPSGANVLTF.

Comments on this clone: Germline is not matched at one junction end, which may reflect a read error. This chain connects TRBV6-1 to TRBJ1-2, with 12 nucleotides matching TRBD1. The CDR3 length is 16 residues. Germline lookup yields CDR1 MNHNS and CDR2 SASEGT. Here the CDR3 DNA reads TGTGCCAGCAGTGGATTGCCGGGACAGGGGGCGCGGGGCTACCCCTTC. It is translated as CASSGLPGQGARGYPF.

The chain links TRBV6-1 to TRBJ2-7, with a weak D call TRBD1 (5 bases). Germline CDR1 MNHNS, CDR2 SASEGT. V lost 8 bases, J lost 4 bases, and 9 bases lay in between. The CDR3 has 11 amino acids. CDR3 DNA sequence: TGTGCCAGCTGGGGCAGGTACGAGCAGTACTTC. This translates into CASWGRYEQYF.

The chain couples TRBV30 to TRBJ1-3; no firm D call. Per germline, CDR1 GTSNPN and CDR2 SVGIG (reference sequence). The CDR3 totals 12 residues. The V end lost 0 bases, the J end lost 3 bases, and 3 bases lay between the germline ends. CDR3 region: CAWSVSGNTIYF. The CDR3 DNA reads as TGTGCCTGGAGTGTTAGTGGAAACACCATATATTTT.